This T cell receptor beta chain was documented in a study of T-cell reconstitution after alpha-beta-depleted transplantation in children. General study results and limits: About two months after transplant, alpha-beta T cells reportedly came from several hundred expanded graft clones. By one year post-transplant, T-cell counts and diversity largely arose from T cells that were newly produced.

Library preparation (for TCRbeta) was performed with unique molecular identifiers. TCRdb redid the calling of the PCR reads with MiXCR, one entry per CDR3 protein. The sample includes fewer than 500,000 distinct CDR3 sequences, about 45% of them seen just once. This clonotype came up many times. The antigen is unknown. The CDR3 sequence is 14 residues long. The ends were cut back, 2 bases at V and 9 bases at J, with 14 bases in the middle. This specimen consisted of PBMCs, obtained before TCRalphabeta/CD19-depleted stem cell transplant. The sequence was obtained from a girl aged 2 to 10 with aplastic anemia, due to receive a stem cell transplant. V is TRBV12-3 or TRBV12-4 and J is TRBJ1-5; D is possibly TRBD1 (5 bases). Written as DNA, the CDR3 is TGTGCCAGCAGTTTAAGGGACCGGGGGGGGCCCCAGCATTTT. It is translated as CASSLRDRGGPQHF.